This T cell receptor beta chain was captured by sequencing in a study of identical twins. Study-wide findings and caveats: Twin pairs' shared out-of-frame alpha sequences were enriched in low generation probability.

Concerning this clonotype itself: Its antigen remains unknown. The junction does not match germline at one end; this may be a read error.

Among all donors, each was a healthy Caucasian. Template switching (which added a universal primer site) was used, and cDNA carried unique molecular identifiers. A single record per CDR3 protein comes from TCRdb applying MiXCR to the 5' RACE reads. Here the sample spans 350,000 to 450,000 distinct CDR3 sequences, about a fifth being singletons. This CDR3 contains 14 residues. The germline V gene encodes CDR1 SQVTM and CDR2 ANQGSEA. The TCR originated in a man aged 50-59 years in good health. The chain uses TRBV29-1 and TRBJ2-5; 10 nucleotides align to TRBD1. The sample taken for sequencing was naive T cells sorted from blood. CDR3 residues: CSVEGQGVRETQYF. The CDR3 coding sequence is TGCAGCGTCGAAGGACAGGGGGTGAGGGAGACCCAGTACTTC.